This T cell receptor (beta chain) is from a study of vaccination effects on CD4 cells after COVID-19. Whole-study context: The participants, recipients of two vaccine doses, got either BNT162b2 or mRNA-1273.

Germline V gene data show CDR1 as MDHEN and CDR2 as SYDVKM. This CDR3 is built from 14 residues. Losses at the gene ends were 4 bases for V and 2 bases for J; bases not matched to a gene: 4. Worth noting for this clone: No antigen is known for it.

The method was immunoSEQ multiplex PCR; TCRdb's version includes in-frame clones alone and lacks a portion of them. This table has tens of thousands of clones, roughly 70% appearing once. After expansion with viral peptide pools in the ViraFEST assay, antigen-specific CD4+ T cells were sequenced. Subsequent to a culture period of more than 8 days, CD4+ T cells were isolated. Vaccine recipients, nucleocapsid antibody negative, had no prior SARS-CoV-2 infection. Half the medium was swapped for IL-2 medium on days 3 and 7. The material sequenced was CD4+ T cells from PBMCs cultured with SARS-CoV-2 spike peptides, taken before COVID-19 vaccination. This receptor was taken from a human donor who received a COVID-19 vaccine. The rearrangement joins TRBV28 to TRBJ1-2; 7 nucleotides match TRBD1. CDR3 amino acids: CASSSSGQNYGYTF. The CDR3 nucleotides read TGTGCCAGCAGTTCCTCGGGACAGAACTATGGCTACACCTTC.